The T cell receptor (beta chain) described here comes from a study of sequential checkpoint blockade in melanoma. Treatment specified: randomized to nivolumab then ipilimumab (arm A) or the reverse (arm B). No patient had prior DNA-damaging chemotherapy. From thawed PBMCs, live CD3+CD8+ cells negative for CD19 and CD56 were sorted. TCRdb keeps only in-frame clones here, not all; method: immunoSEQ multiplex PCR. The repertoire holds 25,000 to 35,000 clones, with about 83% as singletons. The receptor's source is a human donor with melanoma. Source: CD8+ T cells sorted from blood (inferred from file names), taken from a patient given nivolumab and ipilimumab in sequence.

CDR3 sequence: CASSLMWASNNEQFF. The CDR3 region has the DNA TGTGCCAGCAGTTTAATGTGGGCATCCAACAATGAGCAGTTCTTC. The chain links TRBV27 to TRBJ2-1; D gene ambiguous. CDR1 and CDR2 (germline): MNHEY, SMNVEV (reference sequence). This CDR3 has 15 amino acids. Trimming left V 2 bases short and J 5 bases short, with 13 bases between.